The sample holds one count of the clone carrying this T cell receptor beta chain. The protocol was immunoSEQ multiplex PCR, while the TCRdb copy is restricted to in-frame clones and leaves out a portion. The table shows a few million clones, with over 85% occurring only once. This sample is part of a study of shared clonotypes between healthy human individuals. Study-wide context: CD4 naive and CD4 memory each took three plates per donor, while CD8 naive took two and CD8 memory one.

With 5 bases removed from V and 10 bases from J, the gap between germline ends came to 15 bases. The CDR3 spans 13 residues. CDR1 SGHTA and CDR2 FQGNSA come from the germline V gene. This rearrangement joins TRBV7-2 to TRBJ2-1; perhaps D is TRBD1 or TRBD2 (6 bases each). The sample consisted of naive CD4+ T cells from PBMCs. Specified subset: CD45RA+ positively selected. The sequence was obtained from a man aged 18 to 29 in good health. Some clones in this sample may be carry-over from other donors' samples. Written as DNA, the CDR3 is TGTGCCAGCAGCCGACTAATGGGGGGCGAGCAGTTCTTC. Its translation: CASSRLMGGEQFF. Full variable domain (outside the CDR3, taken from reference TRBV7-2 and TRBJ2-1): GAGVSQSPSNKVTEKGKDVELRCDPISGHTALYWYRQSLGQGLEFLIYFQGNSAPDKSGLPSDRFSAERTGGSVSTLTIQRTQQEDSAVYLCASSRLMGGEQFFGPGTRLTVL.